This TCR beta chain was obtained from a study of spatial heterogeneity in lung cancer (dated by TCRdb to about 2019). With regard to the full study: More beta-chain than alpha-chain transcripts were consistently detected, likely reflecting higher beta-chain transcript abundance. TCR alpha and beta repertoires were quantitatively compared across multiple tumor regions, matched nontumor lung and blood in non-small cell lung cancer. Nonsynonymous mutation counts, determined by whole-exome sequencing of tumor tissue, were related to TCR repertoire features. In the raw uncorrected reads, each unique combination of TCR and UMI appeared on average more than ten times. Both alpha and beta chains were TCR-sequenced in around 230 tumor regions, around 65 matched nontumor lung samples and around 54 PBMC samples obtained at surgery.

V trim: 3 bases; J trim: 4 bases; unmatched bases: 9. The germline V gene (reference sequence) gives CDR1 as GTSNPN and CDR2 as SVGIG. Spanning cysteine to phenylalanine, the CDR3 consists of 15 amino acids. CDR3 DNA only is kept here, 45 bases in frame from base 1. In light of the paper, this sample's time point label describes: sample taken at primary tumor resection. Without any cell sorting, TCR sequencing was performed on whole RNA extracted either from tumor and nontumor lung tissue or from cryopreserved PBMC samples. Samples were obtained from 72 patients with early-stage, untreated non-small cell lung cancer from the lung TRACERx cohort. A patient was chosen for TCR sequencing only when enough RNA was available from at least two tumor regions. Library construction relied on 5' RACE. The listed sequencing device is NextSeq 500. In the TCR library protocol, a unique molecular identifier was attached to each TCR cDNA molecule so that PCR and sequencing errors could be corrected. In the paper's pipeline: TCR identification, UMI-based error correction and CDR3 extraction were performed with Decombinator tools. TCRs above a frequency of 2 per 1,000, corresponding to the top 1% of the tumor frequency distribution, were defined as expanded. Each repertoire was subsampled 100 times to 5,000 TCRs, after which Renyi diversity was computed with the R vegan package. CDR3 similarity networks were built from amino acid triplet string-kernel similarity, with CDR3s being connected when pairwise similarity was above 0.82. The public reads were reanalyzed by TCRdb: fastp trimming at Q25, MiXCR alignment, in-frame beta chains only. When rows share a CDR3 protein, they turn into one entry using the most common DNA and genes. TCRdb's processing, not the authors' own work, is the source of the V and J calls. The sample profile shows about 38,000 distinct CDR3 sequences; roughly 5% of them were found once. Of the sample, roughly 25% falls within the top ten clones.

This clonotype was found many times. The antigen this receptor binds is unknown. Qualities for individual bases were not recorded, and no much larger clone is one base off. General conclusions and limits of the study: Ubiquitous expanded tumor TCRs were detected in blood more often at tumor resection than at routine follow-up. Confirming at a functional level the hypothesis that regional TCRs recognize regional mutations was considered to require additional single-cell paired TCR alpha and beta sequencing.

Recombination joined TRBV30 with TRBJ1-1, and TRBD1 matches 9 of the central bases. The sequence was collected from a female donor with early-stage non-small cell lung cancer. The sequences come from PBMCs, collected at surgery. The CDR3 region has the sequence CAWSLGTGRGTEAFF. The DNA sequence follows: TGTGCCTGGAGCCTTGGGACAGGGCGGGGCACTGAAGCTTTCTTT.